Below are 29 T cell receptor beta chains sequenced from a single sample in a study of blood T cell repertoires in COVID-19. Data came from immunoSEQ multiplex PCR; TCRdb stores just in-frame clones and leaves some out. The table lists hundreds of thousands of clones, 80% to 90% of them singletons. The sequenced material came from peripheral blood. These receptors all stem from a woman between 65 and 79 years old with COVID-19, enrolled during active disease.

The chain recombines TRBV18 with TRBJ2-7; D remains ambiguous. Per the germline V gene, CDR1 is KGHSH and CDR2 is LQKENI. The CDR3 contains 16 residues. The V and J ends lost 6 bases and 1 base respectively, with 19 bases between them. CDR3 protein: CASSNVNNFISYEQYF. The CDR3 DNA is TGTGCCAGCTCGAACGTCAACAATTTCATATCCTACGAGCAGTACTTC.

In its sample, this clone was seen once. The chain links TRBV11-2 to TRBJ1-5; TRBD1 aligns across 9 bases. The germline CDR1 and CDR2 sequences are SGHAT and FQNNGV. The V and J ends lost 4 bases and 3 bases, in that order; junction bases with no gene match: 7. The CDR3 covers 16 residues. For the CDR3, the DNA is TGTGCCAGCAGCTCAGGACAGGGGATACCCAATCAGCCCCAGCATTTT. Translating it yields CASSSGQGIPNQPQHF. The full variable domain, in which reference TRBV11-2 and TRBJ1-5 provide the parts outside the CDR3, is EAGVAQSPRYKIIEKRQSVAFWCNPISGHATLYWYQQILGQGPKLLIQFQNNGVVDDSQLPKDRFSAERLKGVDSTLKIQPAKLEDSAVYLCASSSGQGIPNQPQHFGDGTRLSIL.

This chain uses TRBV11-3 with TRBJ2-3; possible D gene TRBD2, 6 bases. The CDR3 length is 15 residues. Germline V lookup: CDR1 SGHNT, CDR2 YENEEA. The V end was cut by 4 bases, the J end by 3 bases, with 14 bases between. CDR3 sequence reads: CASSSRDSLTDTQYF. In DNA form, the CDR3 reads TGTGCCAGCAGCTCCCGGGACTCGCTTACAGATACGCAGTATTTT.

The chain couples TRBV9 to TRBJ2-1; D is perhaps TRBD2 (5 bases). Trimming left V 1 base short and J 3 bases short, with 11 bases between. Germline V gene data show CDR1 as SGDLS and CDR2 as YYNGEE. This CDR3 is 15 amino acids long. DNA of the CDR3: TGTGCCAGCAGCGTAATGGACTCATACTACAATGAGCAGTTCTTC. Encoded protein: CASSVMDSYYNEQFF.

V and J are TRBV5-4 and TRBJ2-1; a weak D match, TRBD1 (6 bases). Trimming removed 2 bases from V and 10 bases from J, with 13 bases in between. Looked up from germline, CDR1 is SGHNT and CDR2 is YYREEE (reference sequence). The CDR3 is made up of 13 amino acids. The CDR3: CASSLNRDMEQFF. The CDR3 bases are TGTGCCAGCAGCTTAAATCGGGACATGGAGCAGTTCTTC.

The chain carries TRBV19 and TRBJ1-5; weak D call: TRBD1 (5 bases). Looked up from germline, CDR1 is LNHDA and CDR2 is SQIVND (reference sequence). The CDR3 is made up of 14 amino acids. Trimming removed 3 bases from V and 5 bases from J, with 11 bases in between. CDR3 sequence: CASSIPQGDQPQHF. DNA of the CDR3: TGTGCCAGTAGTATCCCCCAGGGCGATCAGCCCCAGCATTTT.

The chain combines TRBV11-3 with TRBJ2-2; D is undetermined. This CDR3 has 14 amino acids. Germline V gene sequence: CDR1 SGHNT, CDR2 YENEEA. V was pared by 3 bases and J by 3 bases, with 8 bases between. The CDR3 DNA reads as TGTGCCAGCAGCTTTTTGGCGGACACCGGGGAGCTGTTTTTT. Translating gives CASSFLADTGELFF.

Points on this clone: Other DNA sequences in the same sample also yield this CDR3. V gene TRBV6-1 combines with J gene TRBJ2-7; D remains ambiguous. The germline V and J ends were trimmed by 1 base and 3 bases, with 7 bases remaining between them. The V gene's germline CDR1 is MNHNS and CDR2 SASEGT. CDR3 length: 13 amino acids. The CDR3 reads CASSEVYSYEQYF. CDR3 nucleotide sequence: TGTGCCAGCAGTGAAGTTTACAGCTACGAGCAGTACTTC.

The V gene is TRBV5-6, the J gene TRBJ2-7; 7 positions agree with TRBD1. The germline CDR1 and CDR2 sequences are SGHDT and YYEEEE. CDR3 length equals 13 residues. V dropped 4 bases and J dropped 4; count of bases not matched to a gene: 5. The CDR3 DNA reads as TGTGCCAGCAGCAGAACAGGGGCATACGAGCAGTACTTC. Translation: CASSRTGAYEQYF.

The rearrangement links TRBV11-3 to TRBJ2-7, with TRBD1 as a possible D gene (7 bases). The CDR3 loop spans 16 amino acids. The V end lost 4 bases, the J end lost 6 bases, and 22 bases lay between the germline ends. Looked up from germline, CDR1 is SGHNT and CDR2 is YENEEA. The CDR3, as DNA: TGTGCCAGCAGCTCCCGACAGGGATCCCTAGCGACCGAGCAGTACTTC. Translating it yields CASSSRQGSLATEQYF.

The chain couples TRBV5-1 to TRBJ2-3; 13 bases fit TRBD2. The CDR3 runs to 17 residues. CDR1 and CDR2 (germline): SGHRS, YFSETQ. With 1 base clipped from V and 2 bases from J, the junction kept 4 bases outside the gene matches. CDR3 DNA sequence: TGCGCCAGCAGCTTGAGGGGACTAGCGGGGCCCACAGATACGCAGTATTTT. Amino acid sequence: CASSLRGLAGPTDTQYF.

The table lists this clone with a few counts. This chain links TRBV28 with TRBJ2-7; no firm D call. Germline lookup yields CDR1 MDHEN and CDR2 SYDVKM. The V and J ends lost 4 bases and 6 bases respectively, with 10 bases between them. This CDR3 has 12 amino acids. CDR3 residues: CASSSGSLEQYF. CDR3 DNA sequence: TGTGCCAGCAGTTCCGGGTCCCTCGAGCAGTACTTC.

The chain has TRBV2 and TRBJ1-5; TRBD1 aligns across 9 bases. Germline V lookup: CDR1 SNHLY, CDR2 FYNNEI. V dropped 9 bases and J dropped 5; count of bases not matched to a gene: 8. There are 14 residues in the CDR3. The CDR3 is CASGGDRVDQPQHF. The CDR3 DNA reads as TGTGCCAGTGGCGGGGACAGGGTTGATCAGCCCCAGCATTTT.

J is TRBJ1-4 and V is TRBV18; tentative D call: TRBD1 (5 bases). The CDR3 length is 16 residues. Trimming took off 1 base at V and 4 bases at J, with 13 bases between the two ends. The germline gives CDR1 KGHSH, CDR2 LQKENI. The CDR3 reads CASSPQTVKNNEKLFF. The CDR3 DNA sequence: TGTGCCAGCTCACCACAGACAGTTAAAAATAATGAAAAACTGTTTTTT.

The chain combines TRBV4-2 with TRBJ1-5, with 7 nucleotides matching TRBD1. CDR3 length: 15 residues. V trimming: 2 bases; J trimming: 3 bases; junction bases outside the gene matches: 4. Germline V lookup: CDR1 LGHNA, CDR2 YNFKEQ. CDR3 protein: CASSQLGQNNQPQHF. The CDR3 DNA follows: TGTGCCAGCAGCCAACTGGGACAGAACAATCAGCCCCAGCATTTT.

This clone showed up just once. This CDR3 reads CASSPITVQTSSGNTIYF. The CDR3 DNA reads TGTGCCAGCTCACCAATTACGGTCCAAACTTCCTCTGGAAACACCATATATTTT. The V and J genes are TRBV18 and TRBJ1-3; D remains unclear. The CDR3 extends over 18 amino acids. V lost 2 bases and J lost 0, with 17 bases in between. The V gene's germline CDR1 is KGHSH and CDR2 LQKENI.

This clone was seen a single time. The rearrangement uses TRBV25-1 and TRBJ2-1, with 9 bases matching TRBD1. This CDR3 is built from 15 residues. Germline V CDR1 and CDR2: MGHDK, SYGVNS. J gave up 3 bases and V 6 bases, and 6 bases lay outside the gene matches. In nucleotides, the CDR3 is TGTGCCAGCAGGCGGACAGGGGCTCTCTACAATGAGCAGTTCTTC. This gives the protein CASRRTGALYNEQFF.

This chain connects TRBV9 to TRBJ2-2; TRBD2 agrees at 8 bases. With V trimmed by 4 bases and J by 6 bases, 8 bases remained unmatched. The CDR3 is 15 amino acids. In germline, CDR1 is SGDLS, CDR2 YYNGEE. The CDR3 protein is CASSPGGARAGELFF. CDR3 sequence (DNA): TGTGCCAGCAGCCCGGGAGGGGCGCGGGCCGGGGAGCTGTTTTTT. The variable domain in full, completed from reference TRBV9 and TRBJ2-2, reads DSGVTQTPKHLITATGQRVTLRCSPRSGDLSVYWYQQSLDQGLQFLIQYYNGEERAKGNILERFSAQQFPDLHSELNLSSLELGDSALYFCASSPGGARAGELFFGEGSRLTVL.

The CDR3 spells CAISDIPNGYTF. CDR3 nucleotide sequence: TGTGCCATCAGTGACATCCCCAATGGCTACACCTTC. The J gene is TRBJ1-2, the V gene TRBV10-3; D gene ambiguous. Germline assignment: CDR1 ENHRY and CDR2 SYGVKD. This CDR3 is built from 12 residues. Trimming stripped 3 bases from V and 6 bases from J, with 8 bases between.

The gene calls are TRBV9 and TRBJ2-1, with D perhaps TRBD2 (5 bases). The CDR3 loop spans 14 amino acids. Germline V lookup: CDR1 SGDLS, CDR2 YYNGEE. V was shortened by 2 bases and J by 4 bases, with 10 bases between the two germline ends. The CDR3 region is CASSVTGVYNEQFF. CDR3 DNA: TGTGCCAGCAGCGTGACCGGGGTTTACAATGAGCAGTTCTTC.

V gene TRBV7-8 combines with J gene TRBJ2-1; possibly TRBD1 for D (6 bases). This CDR3 has 16 amino acids. From germline, CDR1 is SGHVS and CDR2 FQNEAQ. V shed 7 bases and J shed 1 base, with 17 bases lying between them. In nucleotides, the CDR3 is TGTGCCAGCATAGACCCCTCAGGGGCGTCCTACAATGAGCAGTTCTTC. It yields the protein CASIDPSGASYNEQFF.

The V gene is TRBV19, the J gene TRBJ1-6; 9 bases align to TRBD1. V trimming: 1 base; J trimming: 10 bases; junction bases outside the gene matches: 14. This CDR3 has 18 amino acids. Per germline, CDR1 LNHDA and CDR2 SQIVND (reference sequence). The CDR3 protein is CASSIVRGGQGAGSPLHF. CDR3 in DNA: TGTGCCAGTAGTATAGTCAGGGGGGGACAGGGAGCGGGGTCACCCCTCCACTTT.

This rearrangement joins TRBV2 to TRBJ1-3, with TRBD1 as a possible D gene (5 bases). V lost 2 bases and J lost 2, with 10 bases in between. CDR1 SNHLY and CDR2 FYNNEI come from the germline V gene. The CDR3 consists of 15 residues. CDR3 residues: CASSELQAPGNTIYF. The DNA of the CDR3 is TGTGCCAGCAGTGAATTACAGGCCCCTGGAAACACCATATATTTT.

This chain uses TRBV14 with TRBJ1-1; a possible D gene is TRBD1 (6 bases). This CDR3 is built from 14 residues. Between the trimmed V and J ends, which lost 1 base and 6 bases, there was a span of 12 bases. Per the germline V gene, CDR1 is SGHDN and CDR2 is FVKESK. Here the CDR3 DNA reads TGTGCCAGCAGCCAAGGTACAGGGAGCGCTGAAGCTTTCTTT. It specifies CASSQGTGSAEAFF.

V usage is TRBV7-8 and J usage is TRBJ1-1, with D possibly being TRBD1 (6 bases). Germline assignment: CDR1 SGHVS and CDR2 FQNEAQ. Deletions cut 2 bases from V and 5 bases from J, with 15 bases between. This CDR3 contains 15 residues. CDR3 bases: TGTGCCAGCAGCTTAATTCCAGGGGCGTCAACTGAAGCTTTCTTT. This encodes CASSLIPGASTEAFF.

V is TRBV27 and J is TRBJ1-2; D might be TRBD1 (6 bases). With 5 bases removed from V and 5 bases from J, the gap between germline ends came to 15 bases. This CDR3 has 14 residues. Per the germline V gene, CDR1 is MNHEY and CDR2 is SMNVEV (reference sequence). CDR3 sequence: CASSMRGGLYGYTF. The CDR3 nucleotides are TGTGCCAGCAGTATGAGGGGGGGCCTGTATGGCTACACCTTC.

The chain carries TRBV7-3 and TRBJ2-3, with TRBD1 matching over 9 bases. V shed 4 bases, J shed 5 bases, and the junction held 7 bases outside the gene matches. This CDR3 spans 15 amino acids. From germline, CDR1 is SGHTA and CDR2 FQGTGA. The chain's CDR3 is CASSSQGARGDTQYF. CDR3 bases: TGTGCCAGCAGCTCACAGGGGGCGCGGGGAGATACGCAGTATTTT.

The chain has TRBV7-9 and TRBJ2-3; the match to TRBD2 covers 10 bases. The CDR3 has 15 amino acids. V was clipped by 4 bases and J by 1 base; unmatched bases: 2. The germline V gene has CDR1 SEHNR and CDR2 FQNEAQ (reference sequence). This CDR3 reads CASSSLAGRTDTQYF. The CDR3 coding sequence is TGTGCCAGCAGCTCACTAGCGGGACGCACAGATACGCAGTATTTT. Based on the CDR3 plus reference TRBV7-9 and TRBJ2-3, the full variable domain is DTGVSQNPRHKITKRGQNVTFRCDPISEHNRLYWYRQTLGQGPEFLTYFQNEAQLEKSRLLSDRFSAERPKGSFSTLEIQRTEQGDSAMYLCASSSLAGRTDTQYFGPGTRLTVL.

The rearrangement links TRBV5-3 to TRBJ1-4; no firm D call. TRBV5-3 is an ORF, with its function uncertain. The CDR3 is made up of 12 amino acids. Trimming removed 7 bases from V and 11 bases from J, with 15 bases in between. CDR3 amino acids: CARPERRNKLFF. Written as DNA, the CDR3 is TGTGCCAGACCAGAGAGGAGGAACAAACTGTTTTTT.